The 14 T cell receptor beta chains listed next were all sequenced from one sample in a study of cytomegalovirus exposure and HLA in healthy donors. 13 Jbeta primers and 60 Vbeta primers were used for the PCR. Assay used: immunoSEQ multiplex PCR; TCRdb lists only in-frame clones, some missing. The sample gives 150,000 to 200,000 clones, roughly 70% of which show up once; approximately 2.8% is in the top ten. The material sequenced was PBMCs. These TCRs come from a woman aged 40-49 years in good health and CMV-seropositive.

The V gene is TRBV6-5, the J gene TRBJ2-7; 10 bases are shared with TRBD1. The CDR3 totals 14 residues. The trim removed 2 bases at V and 3 bases at J, leaving 1 base unmatched. CDR1 is MNHEY, CDR2 SVGAGI, per germline. CDR3 nucleotides: TGTGCCAGCAGTTACCGGGACAGGGGCTACGAGCAGTACTTC. This encodes CASSYRDRGYEQYF.

The CDR3 sequence is CASRGGFYSNQPQHF. In DNA form, the CDR3 reads TGTGCCAGCAGAGGGGGCTTCTATAGCAATCAGCCCCAGCATTTT. The chain employs TRBV27 and TRBJ1-5; 7 nucleotides agree with TRBD1. J lost 0 bases, V lost 6 bases, and 5 bases had no gene match. Per the germline V gene, CDR1 is MNHEY and CDR2 is SMNVEV (reference sequence). The CDR3 has 15 residues.

The rearrangement links TRBV28 to TRBJ1-5, with D perhaps matching TRBD1 (5 bases). CDR3 length equals 12 residues. Germline CDR1 is MDHEN and CDR2 is SYDVKM. V lost 10 bases and J lost 5, with 12 bases in between. This CDR3 reads CATRDGDQPQHF. The CDR3 DNA reads TGTGCCACGCGGGACGGGGATCAGCCCCAGCATTTT.

The V and J genes are TRBV11-2 and TRBJ2-1, with TRBD2 matching 8 bases. Germline lookup yields CDR1 SGHAT and CDR2 FQNNGV. The CDR3 spans 16 residues. The V gene end was trimmed by 2 bases and the J gene end by 9 bases; junction bases not matched to a gene: 12. The CDR3 reads CASSLPGVAGRSEQFF. The CDR3 DNA reads TGTGCCAGCAGCTTACCTGGGGTAGCGGGACGCAGTGAGCAGTTCTTC.

The chain couples TRBV6-4 to TRBJ1-2, with D unclear. The CDR3 runs 15 residues. Germline CDR1 and CDR2: MRHNA and SNTAGT. V lost 3 bases, J lost 1 base, and 12 bases lay in between. CDR3 in DNA: TGTGCCAGCAGTGAGGCCTCGGGGTTTAACTATGGCTACACCTTC. It yields the protein CASSEASGFNYGYTF.

As to this clone: At one end, the junction sequence differs from germline, possibly due to a read error. For the CDR3, the DNA is TGCGCCAGCAGCCAAAGCGGGAGGGTCACAGATACGCACTATTTT. Translating gives CASSQSGRVTDTHYF. The rearrangement links TRBV4-3 to TRBJ2-3; TRBD2 matches 10 bases. This CDR3 has 15 residues. Germline lookup yields CDR1 LGHNA and CDR2 YSLEER.

The chain combines TRBV29-1 with TRBJ1-1; D possibly corresponds to TRBD1 (6 bases). The CDR3 extends over 11 amino acids. The ends were cut back, 7 bases at V and 4 bases at J, with 10 bases in the middle. In germline, CDR1 is SQVTM, CDR2 ANQGSEA. CDR3 nucleotides: TGCAGCGCGCGACAGGTCACTGAAGCTTTCTTT. Protein: CSARQVTEAFF.

With respect to this clone: Compared with germline, one end of the junction differs, possibly owing to a read error. The chain employs TRBV6-5 and TRBJ1-2; maybe TRBD1 (5 bases). Germline CDR1 MNHEY, CDR2 SVGAGI. The CDR3 contains 13 residues. CDR3 protein: CASSLRGNYGYPF. The CDR3 nucleotides are TGTGCCAGCAGTCTTAGGGGCAACTATGGCTACCCCTTC.

The chain combines TRBV7-3 with TRBJ2-7; D gene ambiguous. The CDR3 totals 13 residues. Germline loops: CDR1 SGHTA, CDR2 FQGTGA. Trimming removed 5 bases at V and 3 bases at J, with 11 bases between. As DNA, the CDR3 is TGTGCCAGCAGCAAAAGGCAGGACTACGAGCAGTACTTC. Protein product: CASSKRQDYEQYF.

Points on this clone: One end of the junction does not line up with germline, which may come from a read error. The chain has TRBV2 and TRBJ2-3, with 7 bases aligning to TRBD2. The CDR3 has 15 amino acids. CDR1 SNHLY and CDR2 FYNNEI come from the germline V gene. The CDR3 sequence: CASREGLAGTDTQYF. CDR3 in DNA: TGTGCCAGCAGAGAAGGGCTAGCGGGCACAGATACGCAGTATTTT.

V gene TRBV5-6 combines with J gene TRBJ1-1; TRBD1 is a possible D gene (5 bases). V gave up 7 bases and J gave up 11 bases, with 33 bases separating them. The CDR3 loop spans 17 amino acids. The germline CDR1 and CDR2 sequences are SGHDT and YYEEEE. Here the CDR3 reads CASCSLILWGGSREAFF. CDR3 coding DNA: TGTGCCAGCTGCAGCTTGATTCTATGGGGCGGAAGCCGTGAGGCTTTCTTT.

This chain joins TRBV6-6 and TRBJ2-1, with a tentative D call TRBD1 (5 bases). V gave up 2 bases and J gave up 7 bases, with 18 bases separating them. The CDR3 has 16 residues. In germline, CDR1 is MNHNY, CDR2 SVGAGI (reference sequence). The CDR3 DNA sequence: TGTGCCAGCAGTTACGGACAAAACCCAGGCTTGAATGAGCAGTTCTTC. Its protein product is CASSYGQNPGLNEQFF.

This clone was detected a few times. The J gene is TRBJ1-4, the V gene TRBV9, with 8 nucleotides matching TRBD1. Germline CDR1 and CDR2: SGDLS and YYNGEE. The V and J ends lost 4 bases and 5 bases, in that order; junction bases with no gene match: 4. This CDR3 has 14 amino acids. The CDR3 DNA reads as TGTGCCAGCAGCAGACAGGGGCGGAATGAAAAACTGTTTTTT. Translating it yields CASSRQGRNEKLFF.

The chain carries TRBV9 and TRBJ2-3; D is undetermined. Germline V gene data show CDR1 as SGDLS and CDR2 as YYNGEE. V gave up 0 bases and J gave up 2 bases, with 10 bases separating them. The CDR3 spans 15 residues. The DNA of the CDR3 is TGTGCCAGCAGCGTAGCATTGGCCCTCACAGATACGCAGTATTTT. Its translation: CASSVALALTDTQYF. Drawing the rest from reference TRBV9 and TRBJ2-3, the complete variable domain is DSGVTQTPKHLITATGQRVTLRCSPRSGDLSVYWYQQSLDQGLQFLIQYYNGEERAKGNILERFSAQQFPDLHSELNLSSLELGDSALYFCASSVALALTDTQYFGPGTRLTVL.